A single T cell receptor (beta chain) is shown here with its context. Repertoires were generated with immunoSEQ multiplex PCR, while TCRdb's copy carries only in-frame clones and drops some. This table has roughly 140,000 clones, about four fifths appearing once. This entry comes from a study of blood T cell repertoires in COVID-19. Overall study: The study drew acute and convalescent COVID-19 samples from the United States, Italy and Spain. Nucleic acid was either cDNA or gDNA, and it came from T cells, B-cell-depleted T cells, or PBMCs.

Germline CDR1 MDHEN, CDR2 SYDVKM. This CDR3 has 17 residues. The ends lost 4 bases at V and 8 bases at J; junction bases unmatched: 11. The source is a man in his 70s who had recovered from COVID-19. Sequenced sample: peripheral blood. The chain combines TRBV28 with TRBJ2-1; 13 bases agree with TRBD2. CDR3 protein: CASSSPTSGRAQHEQFF. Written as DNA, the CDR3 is TGTGCCAGCAGTTCCCCCACTAGCGGGAGGGCCCAGCATGAGCAGTTCTTC.